The clone carrying this TCR beta chain was counted only a few times. Its antigen is currently unknown. Expressed TCRB transcripts got sequenced, as all isolated RNA was reverse transcribed. Assay: immunoSEQ multiplex PCR; the TCRdb copy retains only in-frame clones and omits some. Of about 330,000 clones in the sample, about 10% were seen once. This specimen comes from a study of beta chain features in type 1 diabetes. Study outcomes and limitations: It was possible that PCR favored shorter templates, equally so in patients and controls.

The CDR3 loop spans 15 amino acids. V lost 2 bases, J lost 2 bases, and 13 bases lay in between. The germline gives CDR1 MNHNS, CDR2 SASEGT. This TCR derives from a woman aged 25-40 years in good health. V gene TRBV6-1 combines with J gene TRBJ2-7; weak D call: TRBD1 (6 bases). The sequenced material came from naive CD4+ T cells from blood. For the CDR3, the DNA is TGTGCCAGCAGTGAAATCGTTGGGACAACCTACGAGCAGTACTTC. Protein product: CASSEIVGTTYEQYF.